This passage covers 2 T cell receptor beta chains from one sample sequenced in a study of blood T cell repertoires in COVID-19. The assay was immunoSEQ multiplex PCR, and TCRdb's table has in-frame clones only and misses some. The sample contains about 220,000 clones, around four fifths of which appear only once. What was sequenced was peripheral blood. These receptors all stem from a man aged 25-45 years with active or convalescent COVID-19.

The V and J genes are TRBV7-9 and TRBJ1-1; D not certain. The germline V and J ends were trimmed by 5 bases and 9 bases, with 16 bases remaining between them. CDR3 size: 13 residues. Germline lookup yields CDR1 SEHNR and CDR2 FQNEAQ (reference sequence). DNA of the CDR3: TGTGCCAGCAGCAATTACGCGGGAATACAAGCTTTCTTT. Its protein product is CASSNYAGIQAFF.

A single count supports this clone. The rearrangement links TRBV11-3 to TRBJ2-3, with D possibly matching TRBD2 (6 bases). The CDR3 covers 18 residues. V lost 1 base, J lost 7 bases, and 24 bases lay in between. CDR1 SGHNT and CDR2 YENEEA come from the germline V gene. The CDR3 spells CASSLGSGRETVGNTQYF. CDR3 coding DNA: TGTGCCAGCAGCTTAGGAAGCGGGCGCGAAACCGTAGGTAATACGCAGTATTTT.